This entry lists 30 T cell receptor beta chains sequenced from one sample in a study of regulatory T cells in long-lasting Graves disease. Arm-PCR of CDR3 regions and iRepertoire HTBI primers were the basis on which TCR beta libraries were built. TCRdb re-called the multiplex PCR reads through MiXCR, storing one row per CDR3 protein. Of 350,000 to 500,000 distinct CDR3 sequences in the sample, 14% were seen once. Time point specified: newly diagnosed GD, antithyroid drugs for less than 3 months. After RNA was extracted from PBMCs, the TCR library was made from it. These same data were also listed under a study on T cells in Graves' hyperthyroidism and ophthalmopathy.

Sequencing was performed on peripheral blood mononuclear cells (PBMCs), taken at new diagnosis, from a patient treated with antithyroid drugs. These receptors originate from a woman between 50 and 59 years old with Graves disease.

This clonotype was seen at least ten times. This CDR3 reads CASSLGTGPYNEQFF. In DNA form, the CDR3 reads TGTGCCAGCAGCTTGGGGACAGGCCCCTACAATGAGCAGTTCTTC. This chain connects TRBV5-6 to TRBJ2-1, with 7 bases aligning to TRBD1. Germline values: CDR1 SGHDT, CDR2 YYEEEE. V lost 0 bases and J lost 2; bases outside the gene matches: 2. This CDR3 contains 15 residues.

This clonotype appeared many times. The CDR3 nucleotides are TGCAGTGCTAGAGGGGAGAGGGGAGATACGCAGTATTTT. It specifies CSARGERGDTQYF. This chain connects TRBV20-1 to TRBJ2-3; D could derive from TRBD1 or TRBD2 (5 bases each). The CDR3 loop spans 13 amino acids. Germline V gene sequence: CDR1 DFQATT, CDR2 SNEGSKA (reference sequence). The V end was cut by 1 base, the J end by 5 bases, with 10 bases between.

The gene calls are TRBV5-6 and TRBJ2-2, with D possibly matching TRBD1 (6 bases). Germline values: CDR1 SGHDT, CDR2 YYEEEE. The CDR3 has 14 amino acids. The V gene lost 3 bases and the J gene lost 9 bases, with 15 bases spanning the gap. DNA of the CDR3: TGTGCCAGCAGCTCCAAGGGGGAAACCTGGGAGCTGTTTTTT. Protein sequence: CASSSKGETWELFF.

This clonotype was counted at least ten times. For the CDR3, the DNA is TGTGCCAGCAGTTTCTATAACGCGGGACATCCCGCCTACGAGCAGTACTTC. This codes for CASSFYNAGHPAYEQYF. This chain connects TRBV28 to TRBJ2-7; D tentatively fits TRBD1 or TRBD2 (6 bases each). The germline V gene has CDR1 MDHEN and CDR2 SYDVKM. CDR3 length: 17 residues. Trimming pared 3 bases from V and 2 bases from J, leaving 20 bases between.

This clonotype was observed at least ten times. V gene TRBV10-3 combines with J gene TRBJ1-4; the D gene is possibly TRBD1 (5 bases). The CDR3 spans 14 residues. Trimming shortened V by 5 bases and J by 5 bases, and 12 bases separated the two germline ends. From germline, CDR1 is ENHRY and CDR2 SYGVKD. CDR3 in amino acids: CAISKTDKNEKLFF. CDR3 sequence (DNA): TGTGCCATCAGTAAGACAGACAAAAATGAAAAACTGTTTTTT.

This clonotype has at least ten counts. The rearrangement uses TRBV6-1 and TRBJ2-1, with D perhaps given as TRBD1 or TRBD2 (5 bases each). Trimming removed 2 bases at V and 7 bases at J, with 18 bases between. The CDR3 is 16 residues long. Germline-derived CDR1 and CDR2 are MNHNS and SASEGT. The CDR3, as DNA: TGTGCCAGCAGTGAACGGGGTCGGGACCTTTTAAATGAGCAGTTCTTC. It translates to CASSERGRDLLNEQFF.

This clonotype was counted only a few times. The CDR3 sequence is CASSASRERDSYEQYF. The CDR3 DNA reads TGTGCCAGCAGCGCCTCACGGGAGCGGGACTCCTACGAGCAGTACTTC. This chain uses TRBV13 with TRBJ2-7; 7 bases line up with TRBD2. In germline, CDR1 is PRHDT, CDR2 FYEKMQ (reference sequence). J gave up 0 bases and V 5 bases, and 10 bases lay outside the gene matches. This CDR3 has 16 residues.

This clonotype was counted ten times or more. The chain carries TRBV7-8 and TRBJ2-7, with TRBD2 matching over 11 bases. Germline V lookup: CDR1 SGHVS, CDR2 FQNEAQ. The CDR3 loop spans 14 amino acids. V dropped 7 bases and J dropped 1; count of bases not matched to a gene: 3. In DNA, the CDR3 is TGTGCCAGCACCCGACTAGCGGGATCCTACGAGCAGTACTTC. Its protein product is CASTRLAGSYEQYF.

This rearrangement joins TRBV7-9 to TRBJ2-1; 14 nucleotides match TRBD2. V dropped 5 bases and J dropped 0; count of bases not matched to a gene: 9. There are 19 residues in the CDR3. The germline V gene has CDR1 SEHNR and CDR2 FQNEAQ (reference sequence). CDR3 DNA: TGTGCCAGCAGCGCACCGGGACTAGCGGGAGTCCGCTCCTACAATGAGCAGTTCTTC. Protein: CASSAPGLAGVRSYNEQFF.

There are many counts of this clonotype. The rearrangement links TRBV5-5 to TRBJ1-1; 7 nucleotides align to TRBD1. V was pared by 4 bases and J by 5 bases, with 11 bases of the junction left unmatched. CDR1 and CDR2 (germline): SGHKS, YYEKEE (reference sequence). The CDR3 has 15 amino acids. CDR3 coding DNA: TGTGCCAGCAGCCCGCGGGACAGAGAGGGTACTGAAGCTTTCTTT. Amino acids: CASSPRDREGTEAFF.

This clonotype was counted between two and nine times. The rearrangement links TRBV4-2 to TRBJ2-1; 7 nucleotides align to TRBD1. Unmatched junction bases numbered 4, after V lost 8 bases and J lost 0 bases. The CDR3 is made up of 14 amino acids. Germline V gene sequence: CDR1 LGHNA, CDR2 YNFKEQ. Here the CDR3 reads CASPGQSSYNEQFF. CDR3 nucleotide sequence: TGTGCCAGCCCGGGACAGAGCTCCTACAATGAGCAGTTCTTC.

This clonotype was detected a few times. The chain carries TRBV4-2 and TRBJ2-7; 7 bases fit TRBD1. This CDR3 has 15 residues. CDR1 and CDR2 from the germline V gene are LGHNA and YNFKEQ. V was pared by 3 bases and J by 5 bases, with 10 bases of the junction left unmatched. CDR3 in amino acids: CASSHPDRVYDEQYF. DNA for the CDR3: TGTGCCAGCAGCCACCCCGACAGGGTTTATGACGAGCAGTACTTC.

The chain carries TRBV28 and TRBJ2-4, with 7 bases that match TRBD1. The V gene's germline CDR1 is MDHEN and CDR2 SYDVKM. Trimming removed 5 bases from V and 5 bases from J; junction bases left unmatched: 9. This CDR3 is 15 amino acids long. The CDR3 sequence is CASSPISGTENIQYF. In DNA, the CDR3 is TGTGCCAGCAGTCCAATTTCCGGGACAGAAAACATTCAGTACTTC.

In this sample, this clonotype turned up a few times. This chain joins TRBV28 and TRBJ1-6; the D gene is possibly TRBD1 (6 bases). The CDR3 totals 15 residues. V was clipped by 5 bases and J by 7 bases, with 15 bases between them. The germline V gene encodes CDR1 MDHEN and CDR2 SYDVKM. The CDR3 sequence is CASSPGQLLNSPLHF. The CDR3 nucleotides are TGTGCCAGCAGTCCCGGACAGTTACTAAATTCACCCCTCCACTTT.

The CDR3: CASSLGGTSANNEQFF. The CDR3, as DNA: TGTGCCAGCAGCTTGGGAGGGACTAGCGCTAACAATGAGCAGTTCTTC. V and J are TRBV7-8 and TRBJ2-1; 10 bases align to TRBD2. With V trimmed by 3 bases and J by 5 bases, 7 bases remained unmatched. The CDR3 length is 16 residues. CDR1 is SGHVS and CDR2 is FQNEAQ in the germline V gene.

This CDR3 is CASSPGQGIPQDGYTF. The CDR3 nucleotides read TGTGCCAGCAGCCCCGGACAGGGTATCCCCCAGGATGGCTACACCTTC. This chain joins TRBV5-4 and TRBJ1-2; 8 nucleotides agree with TRBD1. Per the germline V gene, CDR1 is SGHNT and CDR2 is YYREEE (reference sequence). The ends lost 4 bases at V and 6 bases at J; junction bases unmatched: 14. This CDR3 is built from 16 residues. Full variable domain (remainder filled in from reference TRBV5-4 and TRBJ1-2): ETGVTQSPTHLIKTRGQQVTLRCSSQSGHNTVSWYQQALGQGPQFIFQYYREEENGRGNFPPRFSGLQFPNYSSELNVNALELDDSALYLCASSPGQGIPQDGYTFGSGTRLTVV.

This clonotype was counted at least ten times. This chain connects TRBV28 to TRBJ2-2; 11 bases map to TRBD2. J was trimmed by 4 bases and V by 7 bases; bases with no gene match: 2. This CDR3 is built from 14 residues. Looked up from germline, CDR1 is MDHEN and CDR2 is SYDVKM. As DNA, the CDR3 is TGTGCCAGCATGACTAGCGGGATCACCGGGGAGCTGTTTTTT. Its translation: CASMTSGITGELFF.

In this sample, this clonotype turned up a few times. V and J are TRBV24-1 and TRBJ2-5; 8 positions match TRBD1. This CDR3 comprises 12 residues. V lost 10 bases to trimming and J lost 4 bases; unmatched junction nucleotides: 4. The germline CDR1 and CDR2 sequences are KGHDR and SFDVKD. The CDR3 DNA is TGTGCCACAGGACAGGGTGGAGAGACCCAGTACTTC. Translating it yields CATGQGGETQYF.

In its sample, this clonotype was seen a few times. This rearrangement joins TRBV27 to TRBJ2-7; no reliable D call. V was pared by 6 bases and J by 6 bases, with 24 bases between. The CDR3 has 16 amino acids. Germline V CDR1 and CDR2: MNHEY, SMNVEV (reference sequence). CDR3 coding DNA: TGTGCCAGCAGCCGACGCGGTCCGGGCATGATGGGCGAGCAGTACTTC. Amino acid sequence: CASSRRGPGMMGEQYF.

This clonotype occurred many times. The CDR3 DNA sequence: TGTGCCAGCAGGCTAGCGGGAGATGAGACCCAGTACTTC. Translating gives CASRLAGDETQYF. The V call is TRBV2, the J call TRBJ2-5, with 10 nucleotides matching TRBD2. Per the germline V gene, CDR1 is SNHLY and CDR2 is FYNNEI. CDR3 length equals 13 residues. The V segment lost 6 bases and the J segment 5 bases; nucleotides outside the gene matches: 3. The full variable domain, in which reference TRBV2 and TRBJ2-5 provide the parts outside the CDR3, is EPEVTQTPSHQVTQMGQEVILRCVPISNHLYFYWYRQILGQKVEFLVSFYNNEISEKSEIFDDQFSVERPDGSNFTLKIRSTKLEDSAMYFCASRLAGDETQYFGPGTRLLVL.

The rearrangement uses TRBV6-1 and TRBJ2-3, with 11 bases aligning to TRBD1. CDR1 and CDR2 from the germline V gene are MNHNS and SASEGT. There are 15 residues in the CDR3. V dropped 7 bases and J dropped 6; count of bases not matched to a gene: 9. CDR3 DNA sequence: TGTGCCAGCAACACGCGGACAGGGGGCTGGGATACGCAGTATTTT. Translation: CASNTRTGGWDTQYF.

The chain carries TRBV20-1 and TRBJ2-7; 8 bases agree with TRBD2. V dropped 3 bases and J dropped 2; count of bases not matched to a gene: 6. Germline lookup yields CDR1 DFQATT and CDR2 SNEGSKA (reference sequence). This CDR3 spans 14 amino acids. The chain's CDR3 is CSARGLREAYEQYF. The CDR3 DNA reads TGCAGTGCTAGGGGCCTGCGGGAGGCCTACGAGCAGTACTTC.

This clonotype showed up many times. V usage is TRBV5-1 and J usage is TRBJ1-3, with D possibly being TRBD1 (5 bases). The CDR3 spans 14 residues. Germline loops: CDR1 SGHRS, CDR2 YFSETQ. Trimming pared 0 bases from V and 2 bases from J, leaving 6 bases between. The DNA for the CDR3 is TGCGCCAGCAGCTTGGAGGGGCCTGGAAACACCATATATTTT. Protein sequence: CASSLEGPGNTIYF. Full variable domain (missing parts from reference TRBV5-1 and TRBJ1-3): KAGVTQTPRYLIKTRGQQVTLSCSPISGHRSVSWYQQTPGQGLQFLFEYFSETQRNKGNFPGRFSGRQFSNSRSEMNVSTLELGDSALYLCASSLEGPGNTIYFGEGSWLTVV.

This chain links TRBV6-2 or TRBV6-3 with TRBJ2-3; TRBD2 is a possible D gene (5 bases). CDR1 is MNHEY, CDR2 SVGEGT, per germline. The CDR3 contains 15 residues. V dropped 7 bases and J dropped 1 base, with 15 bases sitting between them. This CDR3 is CASTLGGSGTDTQYF. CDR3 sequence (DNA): TGTGCCAGCACGTTAGGAGGTAGCGGCACAGATACGCAGTATTTT.

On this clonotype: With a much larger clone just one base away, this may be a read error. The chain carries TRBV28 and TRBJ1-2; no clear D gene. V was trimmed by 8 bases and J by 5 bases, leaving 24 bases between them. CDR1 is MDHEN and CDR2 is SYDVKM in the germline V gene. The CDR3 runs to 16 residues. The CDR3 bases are TGTGCCAGCCCCTCAATGGCGGGATTCCCGCTATATGGCTACACCTTC. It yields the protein CASPSMAGFPLYGYTF.

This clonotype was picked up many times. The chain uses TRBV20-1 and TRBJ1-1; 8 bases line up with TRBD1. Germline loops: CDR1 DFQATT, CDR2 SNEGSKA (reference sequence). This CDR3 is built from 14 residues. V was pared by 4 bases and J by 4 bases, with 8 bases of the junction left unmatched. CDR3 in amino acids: CSAIWTGLGTEAFF. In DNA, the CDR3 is TGCAGTGCTATCTGGACAGGGTTAGGCACTGAAGCTTTCTTT.

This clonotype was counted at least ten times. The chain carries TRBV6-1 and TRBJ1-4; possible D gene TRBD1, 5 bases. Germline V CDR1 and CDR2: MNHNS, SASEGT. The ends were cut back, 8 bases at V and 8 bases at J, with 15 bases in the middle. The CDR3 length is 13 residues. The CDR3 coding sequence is TGTGCCAGCTCCATAATTGGGGGGGAAAAACTGTTTTTT. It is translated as CASSIIGGEKLFF.

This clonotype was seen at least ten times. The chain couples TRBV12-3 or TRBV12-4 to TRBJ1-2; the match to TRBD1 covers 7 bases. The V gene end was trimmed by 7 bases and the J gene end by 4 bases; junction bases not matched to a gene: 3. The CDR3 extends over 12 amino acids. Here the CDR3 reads CASTGQLYGYTF. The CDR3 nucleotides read TGTGCCAGCACGGGACAGCTCTATGGCTACACCTTC.

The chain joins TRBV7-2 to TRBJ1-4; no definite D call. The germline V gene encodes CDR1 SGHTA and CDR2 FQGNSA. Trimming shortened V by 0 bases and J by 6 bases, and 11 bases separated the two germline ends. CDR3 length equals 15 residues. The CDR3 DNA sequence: TGTGCCAGCAGCTTAGCGCCGGGCAGTGATGAAAAACTGTTTTTT. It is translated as CASSLAPGSDEKLFF.

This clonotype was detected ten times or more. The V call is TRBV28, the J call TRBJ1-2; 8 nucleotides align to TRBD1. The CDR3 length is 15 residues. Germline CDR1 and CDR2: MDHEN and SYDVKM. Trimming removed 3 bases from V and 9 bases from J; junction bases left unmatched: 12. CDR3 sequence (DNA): TGTGCCAGCAGTTTCCAGGACAGGGTAGGGAGTCGCTACACCTTC. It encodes CASSFQDRVGSRYTF.